These 20 T cell receptor beta chains were sequenced from one sample in a study of blood T cell repertoires in COVID-19. Sequencing used immunoSEQ multiplex PCR; TCRdb keeps in-frame clones, though not all of them. The repertoire has about 120,000 clones, 80% to 90% of them found once; the top ten carry approximately 19%. Sequencing was performed on peripheral blood. These receptors all stem from a human donor with acute or convalescent COVID-19. The donor label of this sample is uncertain.

This clone was counted only a few times. CDR3 in DNA: TGTGCCAGCAGCACAAGGGGCCAGGCCGCGGCTTTCTTT. This translates into CASSTRGQAAAFF. J is TRBJ1-1 and V is TRBV21-1; TRBD1, the table's D call, was not compared with the DNA. TRBV21-1 is a listed pseudogene. The CDR3 runs to 13 residues.

The chain employs TRBV6-6 and TRBJ2-6; 7 bases agree with TRBD1. V gave up 5 bases and J gave up 2 bases; unmatched junction bases: 3. The CDR3 is 15 residues long. Germline CDR1 is MNHNY and CDR2 is SVGAGI (reference sequence). This chain's CDR3 is CASSPGGTGANVLTF. The CDR3, as DNA: TGTGCCAGCAGTCCAGGGGGAACTGGGGCCAACGTCCTGACTTTC.

This clone was seen more than once but under ten times. The rearrangement joins TRBV28 to TRBJ2-3; TRBD2 agrees at 10 bases. The J segment lost 0 bases and the V segment lost 4 bases, leaving 4 bases of the junction unmatched. The CDR3 extends over 16 amino acids. From germline, CDR1 is MDHEN and CDR2 SYDVKM. The CDR3 is CASSWLAGASTDTQYF. DNA of the CDR3: TGTGCCAGCAGTTGGCTAGCGGGAGCTAGCACAGATACGCAGTATTTT.

This clone was recorded once. CDR3 residues: CASSPSPGTVGEKLFF. The DNA of the CDR3 is TGCGCCAGCAGCCCTTCTCCCGGGACAGTGGGTGAAAAACTGTTTTTT. V and J are TRBV5-1 and TRBJ1-4, with 7 nucleotides matching TRBD1. The CDR3 extends over 16 amino acids. CDR1 is SGHRS and CDR2 is YFSETQ in the germline V gene. Unmatched junction bases numbered 13, after V lost 4 bases and J lost 7 bases.

V and J are TRBV5-1 and TRBJ2-7; 7 bases line up with TRBD2. This CDR3 has 14 amino acids. The ends lost 8 bases at V and 4 bases at J; junction bases unmatched: 12. Germline-derived CDR1 and CDR2 are SGHRS and YFSETQ. The DNA of the CDR3 is TGCGCCAGTACTCCCGACCATAGCGGGTACGAGCAGTACTTC. This sequence encodes CASTPDHSGYEQYF.

The CDR3 region is CASSQNGQGHSGNTIYF. The CDR3 DNA reads TGTGCCAGCAGTCAAAACGGACAGGGCCACTCTGGAAACACCATATATTTT. The genes are TRBV6-6 and TRBJ1-3; 8 bases line up with TRBD1. Germline-derived CDR1 and CDR2 are MNHNY and SVGAGI (reference sequence). The CDR3 spans 17 residues. The junction had 9 bases not matched to a gene; V was cut back by 5 bases and J by 0 bases.

V usage is TRBV7-9 and J usage is TRBJ1-4; D is unresolved. The CDR3 length is 13 residues. With 5 bases removed from V and 12 bases from J, the gap between germline ends came to 16 bases. Per germline, CDR1 SEHNR and CDR2 FQNEAQ (reference sequence). The CDR3 DNA is TGTGCCAGCAGCCCCCTCGGGAGTGTGGAACTGTTTTTT. Protein sequence: CASSPLGSVELFF.

This clone was recorded a few times. The rearrangement joins TRBV7-2 to TRBJ1-3, with a tentative D call TRBD1 (5 bases). Trimming pared 5 bases from V and 4 bases from J, leaving 15 bases between. Looked up from germline, CDR1 is SGHTA and CDR2 is FQGNSA. The CDR3 has 15 amino acids. CDR3: CASSPQQGGGNTIYF. In DNA, the CDR3 is TGTGCCAGCAGCCCCCAGCAGGGAGGGGGAAACACCATATATTTT. Full variable domain (rest looked up from reference TRBV7-2 and TRBJ1-3): GAGVSQSPSNKVTEKGKDVELRCDPISGHTALYWYRQSLGQGLEFLIYFQGNSAPDKSGLPSDRFSAERTGGSVSTLTIQRTQQEDSAVYLCASSPQQGGGNTIYFGEGSWLTVV.

The chain carries TRBV4-1 and TRBJ2-7, with 10 bases identical to TRBD1. Losses at the gene ends were 0 bases for V and 0 bases for J; bases not matched to a gene: 5. Germline V gene lookup returns CDR1 MGHRA and CDR2 YSYEKL. This CDR3 has 17 residues. The CDR3: CASSQEGTGESSYEQYF. The CDR3 DNA is TGCGCCAGCAGCCAAGAGGGGACAGGGGAAAGCTCCTACGAGCAGTACTTC.

This chain links TRBV2 with TRBJ1-2, with D possibly TRBD1 on 6 matching bases. Germline values: CDR1 SNHLY, CDR2 FYNNEI. V lost 0 bases and J 0 bases, leaving 17 bases between the germline ends. CDR3 length: 18 residues. CDR3 nucleotides: TGTGCCAGCAGTGAAGCGCTTTTTGGGACACTAGCTAACTATGGCTACACCTTC. It yields the protein CASSEALFGTLANYGYTF.

The rearrangement uses TRBV11-3 and TRBJ2-1; 7 nucleotides align to TRBD1. The CDR3 sequence is 15 residues long. V gave up 1 base and J gave up 4 bases; unmatched junction bases: 4. CDR1 and CDR2 from the germline V gene are SGHNT and YENEEA. CDR3 DNA sequence: TGTGCCAGCAGCTTAGGACAGGGCATTTACAATGAGCAGTTCTTC. It codes for CASSLGQGIYNEQFF.

This chain links TRBV7-8 with TRBJ1-2; 8 nucleotides align to TRBD1. The CDR3 has 15 residues. Germline CDR1 and CDR2: SGHVS and FQNEAQ. The trim removed 0 bases at V and 8 bases at J, leaving 8 bases unmatched. CDR3 protein: CASSLAQGVFGGYTF. The CDR3 DNA reads as TGTGCCAGCAGCTTAGCACAGGGGGTTTTTGGGGGCTACACCTTC.

V and J are TRBV5-4 and TRBJ1-2; D gene ambiguous. Germline CDR1 SGHNT, CDR2 YYREEE (reference sequence). This CDR3 is built from 13 residues. V dropped 4 bases and J dropped 5 bases, with 12 bases sitting between them. CDR3 nucleotides: TGTGCCAGCAGCCGACAAAGCACGTATGGCTACACCTTC. Translating it yields CASSRQSTYGYTF.

The V and J genes are TRBV7-2 and TRBJ2-7; D possibly corresponds to TRBD2 (6 bases). Deletions cut 10 bases from V and 6 bases from J, with 19 bases between. From germline, CDR1 is SGHTA and CDR2 FQGNSA. The CDR3 extends over 13 amino acids. In DNA form, the CDR3 reads TGTGCCACTGCCCTGGGGGGTTCCGGCGAGCAGTACTTC. This gives the protein CATALGGSGEQYF. Full variable domain (rest looked up from reference TRBV7-2 and TRBJ2-7): GAGVSQSPSNKVTEKGKDVELRCDPISGHTALYWYRQSLGQGLEFLIYFQGNSAPDKSGLPSDRFSAERTGGSVSTLTIQRTQQEDSAVYLCATALGGSGEQYFGPGTRLTVT.

The V gene is TRBV5-1, the J gene TRBJ2-7; 14 bases align to TRBD2. Germline V gene sequence: CDR1 SGHRS, CDR2 YFSETQ. The CDR3 contains 15 residues. J gave up 5 bases and V 4 bases, and 5 bases lay outside the gene matches. CDR3 sequence: CASSQGLAGGNEQYF. As DNA, the CDR3 is TGCGCCAGCAGCCAAGGACTAGCGGGAGGCAACGAGCAGTACTTC.

The CDR3 DNA reads TGTGCCAGCAGTTTATCGTCAACTAGGTACAGGGCGAATGAGCAGTTCTTC. The encoded protein is CASSLSSTRYRANEQFF. The V and J genes are TRBV27 and TRBJ2-1, with D perhaps matching TRBD1 (6 bases). The CDR3 is 17 amino acids. V was clipped by 0 bases and J by 7 bases, with 19 bases between them. Germline loops: CDR1 MNHEY, CDR2 SMNVEV (reference sequence).

This clone occurred a few times. V gene TRBV11-3 combines with J gene TRBJ2-1; 8 bases align to TRBD2. Germline assignment: CDR1 SGHNT and CDR2 YENEEA. The CDR3 consists of 13 residues. V trimming: 5 bases; J trimming: 7 bases; junction bases outside the gene matches: 4. CDR3 coding DNA: TGTGCCAGCAGCCCCCGGGGGGGGAATGAGCAGTTCTTC. It yields the protein CASSPRGGNEQFF.

The chain employs TRBV24-1 and TRBJ2-1; TRBD2 matches at 7 bases. V trimming: 3 bases; J trimming: 12 bases; junction bases outside the gene matches: 4. Per germline, CDR1 KGHDR and CDR2 SFDVKD. The CDR3 runs to 12 residues. The CDR3 loop reads CATSDAGTTQFF. CDR3 sequence (DNA): TGTGCCACCAGTGATGCCGGGACTACGCAGTTCTTC.

V usage is TRBV6-2 or TRBV6-3 and J usage is TRBJ2-2, with 8 positions matching TRBD1. Germline CDR1 reads MNHEY; CDR2 reads SVGEGT. With 6 bases clipped from V and 6 bases from J, the junction kept 9 bases outside the gene matches. The CDR3 sequence is 15 residues long. As DNA, the CDR3 is TGTGCCAGCAGCGCGTCAGGGGGCGGCCCCGGGGAGCTGTTTTTT. Residues: CASSASGGGPGELFF.

The gene calls are TRBV6-2 or TRBV6-3 and TRBJ1-5; D possibly corresponds to TRBD1 (6 bases). The CDR3 runs to 15 residues. The germline V gene has CDR1 MNHEY and CDR2 SVGEGT. V gave up 2 bases and J gave up 0 bases, with 8 bases separating them. The CDR3 loop reads CASSYGGASNQPQHF. The CDR3 DNA sequence: TGTGCCAGCAGTTACGGGGGGGCTAGCAATCAGCCCCAGCATTTT.